This T cell receptor (beta chain) was identified in a study of T cell responses to AZD1222 COVID-19 vaccine. Whole-study results and caveats: Targets within unmutated variant regions were reportedly found for nearly half of spike-specific TCRs. Baseline testing showed seropositivity in only five or six AZD1222 recipients.

Remarks on this clone: As yet, its antigen is unknown.

The CDR3 has 14 residues. V was trimmed by 4 bases and J by 5 bases, leaving 11 bases between them. CDR1 is MNHNY, CDR2 SVGAGI, per germline (reference sequence). The assay was immunoSEQ multiplex PCR, and TCRdb's table has in-frame clones only and misses some. Among 90,000 to 100,000 clones, 85% were seen once, and the ten largest hold about 4.5%. This material consisted of peripheral blood, taken 28 days after the second AZD1222 dose. The V gene is TRBV6-6, the J gene TRBJ1-4; no definite D call. The origin of this receptor is an adult who received the AZD1222 COVID-19 vaccine. The CDR3 DNA follows: TGTGCCAGCAGTTTGCAGACCGGGAATGAAAAACTGTTTTTT. This gives the protein CASSLQTGNEKLFF.